Listed here are 10 T cell receptor beta chains from one sample, sequenced in a study of beta chain features in type 1 diabetes. Reverse transcription of all isolated RNA meant that expressed TCRB transcripts were sequenced. Data came from immunoSEQ multiplex PCR; TCRdb stores just in-frame clones and leaves some out. This sample has about 470,000 clones, with approximately 31% found just once. The specimen sequenced was naive CD4+ T cells from blood. The source is a man younger than 35 in good health.

The sample holds a few counts of this clone. The rearrangement links TRBV4-1 to TRBJ2-3, with 9 bases that match TRBD2. Trimming at V came to 3 bases and at J to 3 bases, leaving 4 bases not matched to a gene. Germline CDR1 MGHRA, CDR2 YSYEKL. The length of the CDR3 is 15 residues. CDR3 nucleotides: TGCGCCAGCAGCCATAGCGGGAGTGGGACAGATACGCAGTATTTT. It translates to CASSHSGSGTDTQYF.

This clone occurred a few times. The chain carries TRBV27 and TRBJ2-3; D perhaps matches TRBD1 (6 bases). The CDR3 loop spans 13 amino acids. Deletions cut 6 bases from V and 1 base from J, with 8 bases between. The germline V gene has CDR1 MNHEY and CDR2 SMNVEV (reference sequence). The CDR3 sequence: CASRAGGTDTQYF. CDR3 DNA: TGTGCCAGCAGGGCAGGGGGCACAGATACGCAGTATTTT.

Only a few counts were recorded for this clone. This sequence joins TRBV7-2 and TRBJ2-7; possible D gene TRBD2, 5 bases. V shed 5 bases and J shed 6 bases, with 11 bases lying between them. In germline, CDR1 is SGHTA, CDR2 FQGNSA. The CDR3 has 12 amino acids. The CDR3 spells CASSTARGEQYF. Written as DNA, the CDR3 is TGTGCCAGCAGCACCGCCCGGGGCGAGCAGTACTTC.

V is TRBV14 and J is TRBJ2-1, with 7 bases fitting TRBD2. The CDR3 covers 15 residues. Germline CDR1 is SGHDN and CDR2 is FVKESK. Unmatched junction bases numbered 10, after V lost 0 bases and J lost 11 bases. The CDR3 DNA sequence: TGTGCCAGCAGCCAAGATCCAGGGCTAGCGGTTAAGCAGTTCTTC. It yields the protein CASSQDPGLAVKQFF. The full variable domain, rest sourced from reference TRBV14 and TRBJ2-1, is EAGVTQFPSHSVIEKGQTVTLRCDPISGHDNLYWYRRVMGKEIKFLLHFVKESKQDESGMPNNRFLAERTGGTYSTLKVQPAELEDSGVYFCASSQDPGLAVKQFFGPGTRLTVL.

This clone showed up just a few times. V gene TRBV4-3 combines with J gene TRBJ2-5; no clear D gene. Per the germline V gene, CDR1 is LGHNA and CDR2 is YSLEER. V was cut by 0 bases and J by 2 bases, with 10 bases left in between. The CDR3 totals 15 residues. The chain's CDR3 is CASSQEYPPQETQYF. The CDR3 DNA sequence: TGCGCCAGCAGCCAAGAGTACCCCCCTCAAGAGACCCAGTACTTC.

V gene TRBV20-1 combines with J gene TRBJ2-3; D unresolved. Between the trimmed V and J ends, which lost 6 bases and 4 bases, there was a span of 8 bases. The CDR3 is 11 residues long. Germline assignment: CDR1 DFQATT and CDR2 SNEGSKA (reference sequence). The CDR3 protein is CSAHISDTQYF. CDR3 nucleotides: TGCAGTGCGCACATTTCAGATACGCAGTATTTT.

The chain has TRBV29-1 and TRBJ2-5; TRBD2 is a possible D gene (7 bases). This CDR3 has 12 amino acids. Germline CDR1 SQVTM, CDR2 ANQGSEA. The V end was cut by 3 bases, the J end by 4 bases, with 9 bases between. DNA for the CDR3: TGCAGCGTTGAGGCGGGGGCAGAGACCCAGTACTTC. Protein sequence: CSVEAGAETQYF.

The chain employs TRBV28 and TRBJ2-2; D is perhaps TRBD2 (6 bases). Germline lookup yields CDR1 MDHEN and CDR2 SYDVKM. Trimming shortened V by 4 bases and J by 3 bases, and 15 bases separated the two germline ends. CDR3 size: 16 residues. In DNA form, the CDR3 reads TGTGCCAGCAGTTCCCCCGGAGGAGGGTACACCGGGGAGCTGTTTTTT. It yields the protein CASSSPGGGYTGELFF.

The chain couples TRBV5-1 to TRBJ2-5; possible D gene TRBD1, 6 bases. CDR3 length: 15 residues. The germline V gene has CDR1 SGHRS and CDR2 YFSETQ. V was shortened by 2 bases and J by 5 bases, with 16 bases between the two germline ends. The CDR3 coding sequence is TGCGCCAGCAGCTTACCTACAGGGTCGCCGGAGACCCAGTACTTC. Translating it yields CASSLPTGSPETQYF.

The chain joins TRBV6-5 to TRBJ2-7, with 7 bases lining up with TRBD2. The CDR3 extends over 14 amino acids. The trim removed 5 bases at V and 0 bases at J, leaving 4 bases unmatched. From germline, CDR1 is MNHEY and CDR2 SVGAGI. Here the CDR3 reads CASSAAGSSYEQYF. The CDR3 DNA reads TGTGCCAGCAGTGCAGCGGGATCCTCCTACGAGCAGTACTTC.